The subject of this entry is one T cell receptor (beta chain). The CDR3 totals 17 residues. Germline values: CDR1 GTSNPN, CDR2 SVGIG (reference sequence). This entry belongs to a study of cytomegalovirus exposure and HLA in healthy donors. Primers for the PCR totalled 60 Vbeta and 13 Jbeta. Profiling relied on immunoSEQ multiplex PCR, and the TCRdb table lists in-frame clones only, not all of them. This sample has fewer than 200,000 clones, with around 83% found just once. Sequencing was carried out using PBMCs. The chain uses TRBV30 and TRBJ2-5, with TRBD2 identical over 7 bases. The tail of the sequence fits TRBJ2-7 better, so the J call may be wrong. The clonotype originates from a man aged 45-65 years in good health and CMV-seronegative. In nucleotides, the CDR3 is TGTGCCTGGAGTGAAAGCGGGAACCCTCGAAGAGGCTACGAGCAGTACTTC. Translating gives CAWSESGNPRRGYEQYF.